This T cell receptor (beta chain) was retrieved from a study of early T cells in non-severe SARS-CoV-2 infection. Study context: Chains from this unsorted whole-blood bulk RNA could not be paired.

One entry per CDR3 protein, called by TCRdb with MiXCR from the 5' RACE reads. The table has about 60,000 distinct CDR3 sequences, approximately 5.6% seen once; the top ten hold under 8%. The CDR3 has 14 residues. The V and J ends lost 7 bases and 5 bases respectively, with 17 bases between them. Looked up from germline, CDR1 is MNHEY and CDR2 is SVGEGT. Notes on this clonotype: This sequence may be a read error, since a much larger clone differs from it by one base.

V is TRBV6-2 or TRBV6-3 and J is TRBJ2-5; D is unresolved. The sample was whole blood. This TCR came from an adult who was a healthcare worker with PCR-confirmed SARS-CoV-2 infection or an uninfected control (not recorded which). The CDR3 DNA reads TGTGCCAGCAACCCGGTGGTTAGATCGGAGACCCAGTACTTC. It translates to CASNPVVRSETQYF.